This T cell receptor (beta chain) was captured by sequencing in a study of T cell changes during pregnancy in multiple sclerosis. This CDR3 is 14 amino acids long. Germline values: CDR1 SGHAT, CDR2 FQNNGV. The V and J ends lost 2 bases and 1 base respectively, with 8 bases between them. Measured with immunoSEQ multiplex PCR; TCRdb has only the in-frame clones, and not every one. The data hold some 30,000 clones, with 80% to 90% observed a single time. V and J are TRBV11-2 and TRBJ1-2; D not resolved. Here the sequenced sample was CD8+ T cells from peripheral blood mononuclear cells, taken before pregnancy. The sequence was collected from a female donor with multiple sclerosis, enrolled in a pregnancy study. DNA for the CDR3: TGTGCCAGCAGCTTAACATTGAATAACTATGGCTACACCTTC. Protein product: CASSLTLNNYGYTF.